Listed below are T cell receptor beta chains from one sample, sequenced in a study of blood T cell repertoires in COVID-19. Generated by immunoSEQ multiplex PCR, the TCRdb table keeps only in-frame clones and is missing some. The data show about 190,000 clones, less than 80% seen once. Source material: peripheral blood. The receptors derive from a man aged 45-65 years who had recovered from COVID-19. CDR3s include the opening cysteine and the closing phenylalanine or tryptophan. Each record gives: J gene, D gene, clone size, V gene, CDR3 protein, CDR3 DNA. A D gene is named only where the DNA matches it firmly. Expanded clones are given a class, and other clones once, few, many or no size at all.

J gene: TRBJ2-7
D gene: NA
clone size: NA
V gene: TRBV28
CDR3 protein: CASSRVGAVNEQYF
CDR3 DNA: TGTGCCAGCAGTCGGGTGGGGGCCGTGAACGAGCAGTACTTC

J gene: TRBJ2-1
D gene: TRBD1
clone size: NA
V gene: TRBV5-1
CDR3 protein: CASSPPGTGIDEQFF
CDR3 DNA: TGCGCCAGCAGCCCCCCCGGGACAGGGATCGATGAGCAGTTCTTC

J gene: TRBJ2-3
D gene: TRBD2
clone size: NA
V gene: TRBV24-1
CDR3 protein: CATSSSRTSGRLDEITDTQYF
CDR3 DNA: TGTGCCACCAGTTCATCTCGGACTAGCGGGAGGTTGGACGAGATCACAGATACGCAGTATTTT

J gene: TRBJ2-7
D gene: NA
clone size: NA
V gene: TRBV27
CDR3 protein: CASQSRGRENEQYF
CDR3 DNA: TGTGCCAGCCAATCGAGGGGGCGGGAAAACGAGCAGTACTTC

J gene: TRBJ2-4
D gene: NA
clone size: NA
V gene: TRBV10-2
CDR3 protein: CASSSNRDKNIQYF
CDR3 DNA: TGCGCCAGCAGTTCGAACAGGGACAAAAACATTCAGTACTTC

J gene: TRBJ2-7
D gene: NA
clone size: NA
V gene: TRBV4-1
CDR3 protein: CAGNGGNAGEQYF
CDR3 DNA: TGCGCCGGGAACGGAGGGAATGCTGGCGAGCAGTACTTC

J gene: TRBJ2-3
D gene: NA
clone size: once
V gene: TRBV5-6
CDR3 protein: CASSLFLGQGSTDTQYF
CDR3 DNA: TGTGCCAGCAGCTTGTTTCTGGGTCAGGGTAGCACAGATACGCAGTATTTT

J gene: TRBJ2-5
D gene: NA
clone size: NA
V gene: TRBV15
CDR3 protein: CATRDRQETQYF
CDR3 DNA: TGTGCCACCAGAGACAGGCAAGAGACCCAGTACTTC

J gene: TRBJ1-2
D gene: NA
clone size: NA
V gene: TRBV21-1
CDR3 protein: CASSRRTGLRISYGYTF
CDR3 DNA: TGTGCCAGCAGCAGAAGGACAGGTCTGCGAATCTCCTATGGCTACACCTTC

J gene: TRBJ2-4
D gene: TRBD2
clone size: NA
V gene: TRBV24-1
CDR3 protein: CATSDLLAGTGRDDIQYF
CDR3 DNA: TGTGCCACCAGTGATTTGTTAGCGGGGACGGGACGTGACGACATTCAGTACTTC

J gene: TRBJ2-1
D gene: TRBD1
clone size: once
V gene: TRBV9
CDR3 protein: CASSVGTGYEQFF
CDR3 DNA: TGTGCCAGCAGCGTAGGGACAGGCTATGAGCAGTTCTTC

J gene: TRBJ1-1
D gene: TRBD1
clone size: NA
V gene: TRBV5-1
CDR3 protein: CASSLIGQANTEAFF
CDR3 DNA: TGCGCCAGCAGCTTGATTGGACAGGCTAACACTGAAGCTTTCTTT

J gene: TRBJ2-1
D gene: NA
clone size: NA
V gene: TRBV10-3
CDR3 protein: CAISESADSYNEQFF
CDR3 DNA: TGTGCCATCAGTGAGTCGGCGGACAGCTACAATGAGCAGTTCTTC

J gene: TRBJ2-1
D gene: TRBD1
clone size: NA
V gene: TRBV7-9
CDR3 protein: CASSPRQGYNEQFF
CDR3 DNA: TGTGCCAGCAGCCCCAGACAGGGTTACAATGAGCAGTTCTTC

J gene: TRBJ1-5
D gene: TRBD1
clone size: NA
V gene: TRBV6-5
CDR3 protein: CAGQGNQPQHF
CDR3 DNA: TGTGCCGGACAGGGCAATCAGCCCCAGCATTTT

J gene: TRBJ2-7
D gene: NA
clone size: NA
V gene: TRBV29-1
CDR3 protein: CSVEGDNYEQYF
CDR3 DNA: TGCAGCGTTGAGGGGGACAACTACGAGCAGTACTTC

J gene: TRBJ2-2
D gene: TRBD2
clone size: NA
V gene: TRBV6-5
CDR3 protein: CASSYSGLANTGELFF
CDR3 DNA: TGTGCCAGCAGTTACTCGGGACTAGCGAACACCGGGGAGCTGTTTTTT

J gene: TRBJ2-2
D gene: NA
clone size: NA
V gene: TRBV27
CDR3 protein: CASSLGPAGTGELFF
CDR3 DNA: TGTGCCAGCAGTTTAGGGCCCGCCGGTACCGGGGAGCTGTTTTTT

J gene: TRBJ1-6
D gene: NA
clone size: NA
V gene: TRBV10-2
CDR3 protein: CAIAQGPNSPLHF
CDR3 DNA: TGCGCCATCGCACAGGGCCCTAATTCACCCCTCCACTTT

J gene: TRBJ2-2
D gene: NA
clone size: NA
V gene: TRBV19
CDR3 protein: CASISGNTGELFF
CDR3 DNA: TGTGCCAGTATTTCCGGGAACACCGGGGAGCTGTTTTTT

J gene: TRBJ2-7
D gene: TRBD2
clone size: once
V gene: TRBV7-2
CDR3 protein: CASSLEGTSGTYEQYF
CDR3 DNA: TGTGCCAGCAGCTTAGAGGGGACTAGCGGGACGTACGAGCAGTACTTC

J gene: TRBJ2-7
D gene: TRBD2
clone size: NA
V gene: TRBV4-3
CDR3 protein: CASAGVTGSGTSVSYEQYF
CDR3 DNA: TGCGCCAGCGCGGGGGTGACTGGGTCCGGGACTAGCGTCTCCTACGAGCAGTACTTC

J gene: TRBJ2-7
D gene: TRBD1
clone size: NA
V gene: TRBV27
CDR3 protein: CASSQGQGLAYEQYF
CDR3 DNA: TGTGCCAGCAGCCAAGGACAGGGGTTGGCCTACGAGCAGTACTTC

J gene: TRBJ2-4
D gene: TRBD1
clone size: NA
V gene: TRBV30
CDR3 protein: CAWSVRGPRGDIQYF
CDR3 DNA: TGTGCCTGGAGTGTAAGGGGGCCCCGGGGAGACATTCAGTACTTC

J gene: TRBJ2-1
D gene: NA
clone size: NA
V gene: TRBV21-1
CDR3 protein: CASSKARTDNSYNEQFF
CDR3 DNA: TGTGCCAGCAGCAAAGCTAGGACTGACAACTCCTACAATGAGCAGTTCTTC

J gene: TRBJ2-3
D gene: NA
clone size: NA
V gene: TRBV3-1/TRBV3-2
CDR3 protein: CASSRGDLRSDTQYF
CDR3 DNA: TGTGCCAGCAGCCGGGGGGATCTTAGGTCGGATACGCAGTATTTT

J gene: TRBJ2-6
D gene: NA
clone size: NA
V gene: TRBV5-4
CDR3 protein: CASSLGSRGANVLTF
CDR3 DNA: TGTGCCAGCAGCTTGGGGTCGCGTGGGGCCAACGTCCTGACTTTC

J gene: TRBJ2-1
D gene: TRBD2
clone size: NA
V gene: TRBV4-3
CDR3 protein: CASSQEAGVIREQFF
CDR3 DNA: TGCGCCAGCAGCCAAGAAGCGGGGGTAATTCGCGAGCAGTTCTTC

J gene: TRBJ2-1
D gene: NA
clone size: NA
V gene: TRBV2
CDR3 protein: CAGRRQVSNEQFF
CDR3 DNA: TGTGCCGGAAGAAGACAGGTCAGCAATGAGCAGTTCTTC

J gene: TRBJ1-5
D gene: NA
clone size: NA
V gene: TRBV19
CDR3 protein: CASSRAGTRQPQHF
CDR3 DNA: TGTGCCAGTAGTAGGGCAGGTACTCGTCAGCCCCAGCATTTT